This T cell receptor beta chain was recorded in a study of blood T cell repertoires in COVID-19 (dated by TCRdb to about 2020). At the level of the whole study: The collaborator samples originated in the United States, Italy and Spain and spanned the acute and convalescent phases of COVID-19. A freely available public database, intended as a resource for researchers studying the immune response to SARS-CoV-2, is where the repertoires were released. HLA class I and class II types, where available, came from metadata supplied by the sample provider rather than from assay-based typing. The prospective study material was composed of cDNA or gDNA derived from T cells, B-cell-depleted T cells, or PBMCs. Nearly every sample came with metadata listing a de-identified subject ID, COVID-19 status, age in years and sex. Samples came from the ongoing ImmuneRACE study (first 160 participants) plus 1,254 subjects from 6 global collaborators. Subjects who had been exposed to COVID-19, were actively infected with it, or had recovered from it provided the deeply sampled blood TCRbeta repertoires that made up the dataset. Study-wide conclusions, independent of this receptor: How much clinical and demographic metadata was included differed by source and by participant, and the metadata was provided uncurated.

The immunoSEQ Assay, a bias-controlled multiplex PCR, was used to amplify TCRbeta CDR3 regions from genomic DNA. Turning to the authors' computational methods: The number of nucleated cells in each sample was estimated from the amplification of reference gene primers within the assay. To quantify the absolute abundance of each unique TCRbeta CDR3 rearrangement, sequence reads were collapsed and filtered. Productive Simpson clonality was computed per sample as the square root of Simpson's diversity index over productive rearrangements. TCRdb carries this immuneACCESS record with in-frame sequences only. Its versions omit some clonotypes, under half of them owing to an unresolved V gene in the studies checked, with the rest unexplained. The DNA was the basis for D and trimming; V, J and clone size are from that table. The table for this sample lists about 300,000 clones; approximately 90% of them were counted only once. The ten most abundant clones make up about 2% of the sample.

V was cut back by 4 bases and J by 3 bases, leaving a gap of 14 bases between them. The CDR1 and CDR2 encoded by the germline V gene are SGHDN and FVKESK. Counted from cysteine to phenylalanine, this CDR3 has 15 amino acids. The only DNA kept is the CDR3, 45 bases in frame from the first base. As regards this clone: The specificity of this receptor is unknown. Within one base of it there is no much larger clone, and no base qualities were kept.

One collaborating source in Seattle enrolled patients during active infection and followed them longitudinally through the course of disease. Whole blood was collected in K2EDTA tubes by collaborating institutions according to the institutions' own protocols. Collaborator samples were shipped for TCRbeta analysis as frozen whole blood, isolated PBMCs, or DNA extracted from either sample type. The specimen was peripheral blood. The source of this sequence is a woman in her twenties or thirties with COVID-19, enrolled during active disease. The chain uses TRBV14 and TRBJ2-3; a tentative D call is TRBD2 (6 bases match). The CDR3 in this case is CASSRTGTYTDTQYF. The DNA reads TGTGCCAGCAGCCGAACCGGGACTTATACAGATACGCAGTATTTT.